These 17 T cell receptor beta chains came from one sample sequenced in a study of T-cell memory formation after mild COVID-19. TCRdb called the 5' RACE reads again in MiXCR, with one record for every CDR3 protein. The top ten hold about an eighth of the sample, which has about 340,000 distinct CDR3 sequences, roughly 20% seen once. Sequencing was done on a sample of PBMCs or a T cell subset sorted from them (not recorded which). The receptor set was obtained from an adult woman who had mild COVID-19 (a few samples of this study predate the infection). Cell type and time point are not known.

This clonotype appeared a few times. Written as DNA, the CDR3 is TGTGCCAGCAGCCTGGACAGGGGGCGGACCTACGAGCAGTACTTC. It specifies CASSLDRGRTYEQYF. V is TRBV2 and J is TRBJ2-7; 11 bases line up with TRBD1. The CDR3 consists of 15 residues. Germline lookup yields CDR1 SNHLY and CDR2 FYNNEI. V lost 6 bases, J lost 2 bases, and 6 bases stayed unmatched.

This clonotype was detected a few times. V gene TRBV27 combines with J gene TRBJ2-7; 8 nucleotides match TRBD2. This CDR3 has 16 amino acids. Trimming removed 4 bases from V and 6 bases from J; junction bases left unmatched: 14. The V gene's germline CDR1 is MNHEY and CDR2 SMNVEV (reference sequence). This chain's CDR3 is CASSWQSSGSLGEQYF. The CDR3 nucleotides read TGTGCCAGCAGTTGGCAATCCAGCGGGAGTCTGGGCGAGCAGTACTTC.

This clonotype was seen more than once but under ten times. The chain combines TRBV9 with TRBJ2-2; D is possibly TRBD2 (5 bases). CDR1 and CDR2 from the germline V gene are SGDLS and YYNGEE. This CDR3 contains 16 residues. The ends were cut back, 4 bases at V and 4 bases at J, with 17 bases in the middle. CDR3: CASSPRVGRGTGELFF. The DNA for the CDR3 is TGTGCCAGCAGCCCCCGGGTGGGTCGGGGCACCGGGGAGCTGTTTTTT. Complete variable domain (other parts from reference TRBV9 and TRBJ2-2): DSGVTQTPKHLITATGQRVTLRCSPRSGDLSVYWYQQSLDQGLQFLIQYYNGEERAKGNILERFSAQQFPDLHSELNLSSLELGDSALYFCASSPRVGRGTGELFFGEGSRLTVL.

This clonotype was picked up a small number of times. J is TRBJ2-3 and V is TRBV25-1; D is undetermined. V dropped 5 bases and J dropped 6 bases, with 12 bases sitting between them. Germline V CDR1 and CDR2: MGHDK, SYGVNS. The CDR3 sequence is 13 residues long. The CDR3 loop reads CASSKNTRDTQYF. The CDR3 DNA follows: TGTGCCAGCAGTAAAAACACTCGGGATACGCAGTATTTT.

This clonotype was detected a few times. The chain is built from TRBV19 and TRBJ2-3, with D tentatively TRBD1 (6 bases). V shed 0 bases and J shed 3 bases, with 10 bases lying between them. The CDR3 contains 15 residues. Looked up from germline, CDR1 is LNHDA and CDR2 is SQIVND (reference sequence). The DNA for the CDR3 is TGTGCCAGTAGTATAGACGCAGGGGCTACAGATACGCAGTATTTT. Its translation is CASSIDAGATDTQYF. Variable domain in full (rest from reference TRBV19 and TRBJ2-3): DGGITQSPKYLFRKEGQNVTLSCEQNLNHDAMYWYRQDPGQGLRLIYYSQIVNDFQKGDIAEGYSVSREKKESFPLTVTSAQKNPTAFYLCASSIDAGATDTQYFGPGTRLTVL.

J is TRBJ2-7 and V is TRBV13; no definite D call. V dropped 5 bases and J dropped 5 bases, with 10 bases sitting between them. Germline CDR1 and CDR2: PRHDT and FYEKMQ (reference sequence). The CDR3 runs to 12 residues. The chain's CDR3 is CASSPSSHEQYF. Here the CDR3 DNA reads TGTGCCAGCAGCCCTAGTTCCCACGAGCAGTACTTC.

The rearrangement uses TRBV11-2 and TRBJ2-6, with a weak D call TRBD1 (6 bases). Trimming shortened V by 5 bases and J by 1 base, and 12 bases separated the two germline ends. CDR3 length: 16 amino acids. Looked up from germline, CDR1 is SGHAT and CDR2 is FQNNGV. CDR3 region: CASSRIQGSGANVLTF. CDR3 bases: TGTGCCAGCAGCCGTATACAGGGATCTGGGGCCAACGTCCTGACTTTC.

As DNA, the CDR3 is TGTGCCAGCAGCACGAGCGGGGGATTCCAAGAGACCCAGTACTTC. It translates to CASSTSGGFQETQYF. The rearrangement joins TRBV4-2 to TRBJ2-5, with 8 nucleotides matching TRBD2. The germline V gene encodes CDR1 LGHNA and CDR2 YNFKEQ. The CDR3 consists of 15 residues. Losses at the gene ends were 5 bases for V and 1 base for J; bases not matched to a gene: 6.

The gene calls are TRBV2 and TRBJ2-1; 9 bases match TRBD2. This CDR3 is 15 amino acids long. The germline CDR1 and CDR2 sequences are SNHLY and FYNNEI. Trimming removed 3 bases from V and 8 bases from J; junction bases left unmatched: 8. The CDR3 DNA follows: TGTGCCAGCAGTGACCCAGCGGGGGGCCAAGATGAGCAGTTCTTC. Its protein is CASSDPAGGQDEQFF.

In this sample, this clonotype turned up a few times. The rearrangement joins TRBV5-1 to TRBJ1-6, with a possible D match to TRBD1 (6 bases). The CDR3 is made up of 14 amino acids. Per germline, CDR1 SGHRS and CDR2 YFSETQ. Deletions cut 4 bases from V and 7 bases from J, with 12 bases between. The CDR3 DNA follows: TGCGCCAGCAGCGCAGGGACAAGAAATTCACCCCTCCACTTT. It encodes CASSAGTRNSPLHF.

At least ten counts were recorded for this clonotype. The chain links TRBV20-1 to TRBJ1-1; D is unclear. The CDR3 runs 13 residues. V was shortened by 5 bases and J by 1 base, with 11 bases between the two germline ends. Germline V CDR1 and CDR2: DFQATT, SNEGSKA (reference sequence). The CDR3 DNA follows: TGCAGTGCTCGAAAAAGACAGAACACTGAAGCTTTCTTT. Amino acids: CSARKRQNTEAFF.

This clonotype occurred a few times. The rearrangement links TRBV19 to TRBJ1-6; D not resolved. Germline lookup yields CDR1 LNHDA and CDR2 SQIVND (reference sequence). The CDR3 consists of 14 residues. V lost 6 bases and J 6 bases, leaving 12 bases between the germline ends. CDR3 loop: CASREAGGNSPLHF. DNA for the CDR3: TGTGCCAGTAGGGAGGCTGGCGGTAATTCACCCCTCCACTTT.

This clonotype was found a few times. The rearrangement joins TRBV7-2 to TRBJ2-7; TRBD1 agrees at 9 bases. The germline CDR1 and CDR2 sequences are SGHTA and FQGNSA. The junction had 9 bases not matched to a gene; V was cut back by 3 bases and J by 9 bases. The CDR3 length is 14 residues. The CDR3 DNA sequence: TGTGCCAGCAGCTTGGCGGGGACAGGGTCGGCGCAGTACTTC. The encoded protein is CASSLAGTGSAQYF.

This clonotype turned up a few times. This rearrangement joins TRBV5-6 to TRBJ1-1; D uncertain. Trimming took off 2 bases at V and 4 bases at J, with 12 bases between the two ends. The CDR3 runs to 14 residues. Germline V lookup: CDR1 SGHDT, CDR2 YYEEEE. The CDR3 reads CASSLSGFLTEAFF. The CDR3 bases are TGTGCCAGCAGCTTATCCGGGTTTCTCACTGAAGCTTTCTTT.

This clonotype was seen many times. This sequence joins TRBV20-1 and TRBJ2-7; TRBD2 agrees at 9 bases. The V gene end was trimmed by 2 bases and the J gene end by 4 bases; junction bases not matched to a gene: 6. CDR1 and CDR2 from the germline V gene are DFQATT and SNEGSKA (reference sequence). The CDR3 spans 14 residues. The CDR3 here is CSARLIAGVYEQYF. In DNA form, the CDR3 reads TGCAGTGCTAGACTCATAGCGGGAGTATACGAGCAGTACTTC.

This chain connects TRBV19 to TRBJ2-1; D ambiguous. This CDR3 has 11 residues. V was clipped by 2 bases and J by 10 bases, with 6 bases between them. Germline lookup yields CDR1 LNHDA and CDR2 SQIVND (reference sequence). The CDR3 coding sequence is TGTGCCAGTAGTATATCAGCGGAGCAGTTCTTC. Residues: CASSISAEQFF.

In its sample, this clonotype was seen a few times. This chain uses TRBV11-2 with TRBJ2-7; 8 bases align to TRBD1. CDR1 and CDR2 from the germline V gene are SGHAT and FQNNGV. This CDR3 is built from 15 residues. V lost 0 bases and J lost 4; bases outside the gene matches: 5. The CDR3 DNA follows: TGTGCCAGCAGCTTAGACCCAGGGGGCGGATACGAGCAGTACTTC. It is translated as CASSLDPGGGYEQYF.